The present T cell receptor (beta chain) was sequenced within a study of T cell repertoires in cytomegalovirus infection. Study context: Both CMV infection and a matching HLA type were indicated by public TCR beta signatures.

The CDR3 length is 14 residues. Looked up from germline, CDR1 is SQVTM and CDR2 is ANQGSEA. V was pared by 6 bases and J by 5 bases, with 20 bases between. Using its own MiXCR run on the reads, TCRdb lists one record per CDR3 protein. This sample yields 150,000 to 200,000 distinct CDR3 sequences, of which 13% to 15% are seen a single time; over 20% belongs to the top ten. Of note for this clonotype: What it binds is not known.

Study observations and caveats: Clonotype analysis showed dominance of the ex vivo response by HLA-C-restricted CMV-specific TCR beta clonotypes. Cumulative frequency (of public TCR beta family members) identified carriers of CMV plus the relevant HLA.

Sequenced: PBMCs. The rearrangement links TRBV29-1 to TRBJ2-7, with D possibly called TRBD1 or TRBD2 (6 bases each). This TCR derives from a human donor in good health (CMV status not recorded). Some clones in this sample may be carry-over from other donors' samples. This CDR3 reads CSVKNSQGRNEQYF. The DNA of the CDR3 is TGCAGCGTAAAAAACTCTCAGGGGAGGAACGAGCAGTACTTC.